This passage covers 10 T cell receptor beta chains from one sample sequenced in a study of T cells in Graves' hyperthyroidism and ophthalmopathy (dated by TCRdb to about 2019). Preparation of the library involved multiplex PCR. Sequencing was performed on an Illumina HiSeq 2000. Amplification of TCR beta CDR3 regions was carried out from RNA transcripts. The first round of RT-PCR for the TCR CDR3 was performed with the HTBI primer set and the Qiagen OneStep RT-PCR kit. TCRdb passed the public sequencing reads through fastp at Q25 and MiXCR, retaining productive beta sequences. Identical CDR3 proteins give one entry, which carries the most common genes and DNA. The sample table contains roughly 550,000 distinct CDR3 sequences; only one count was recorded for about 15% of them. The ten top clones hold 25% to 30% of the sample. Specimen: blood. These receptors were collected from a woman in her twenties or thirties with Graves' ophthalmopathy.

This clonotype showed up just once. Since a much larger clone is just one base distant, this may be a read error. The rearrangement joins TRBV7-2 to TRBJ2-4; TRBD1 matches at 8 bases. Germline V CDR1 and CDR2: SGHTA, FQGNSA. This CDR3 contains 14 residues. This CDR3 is CACRPRQGTNIQYF. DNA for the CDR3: TGTGCCTGCAGGCCCAGACAGGGGACAAACATTCAGTACTTC. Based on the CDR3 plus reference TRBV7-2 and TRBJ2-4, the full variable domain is GAGVSQSPSNKVTEKGKDVELRCDPISGHTALYWYRQSLGQGLEFLIYFQGNSAPDKSGLPSDRFSAERTGGSVSTLTIQRTQQEDSAVYLCACRPRQGTNIQYFGAGTRLSVL.

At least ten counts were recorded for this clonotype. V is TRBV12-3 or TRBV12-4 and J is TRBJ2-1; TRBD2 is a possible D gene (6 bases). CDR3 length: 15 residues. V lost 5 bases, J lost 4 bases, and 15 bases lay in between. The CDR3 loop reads CASSPWRDLYNEQFF. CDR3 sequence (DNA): TGTGCCAGCAGTCCGTGGCGGGACCTTTACAATGAGCAGTTCTTC.

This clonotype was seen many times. CDR3 amino acids: CSAVDSGEQFF. The DNA of the CDR3 is TGCAGTGCGGTGGATAGCGGCGAGCAGTTCTTC. The chain joins TRBV20-1 to TRBJ2-1, with D maybe TRBD2 (6 bases). The V end was cut by 6 bases, the J end by 10 bases, with 13 bases between. This CDR3 region has 11 residues. Germline V CDR1 and CDR2: DFQATT, SNEGSKA (reference sequence).

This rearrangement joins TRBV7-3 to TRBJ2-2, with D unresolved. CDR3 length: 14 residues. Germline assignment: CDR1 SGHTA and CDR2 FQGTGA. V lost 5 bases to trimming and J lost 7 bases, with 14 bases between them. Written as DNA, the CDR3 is TGTGCCAGCAGCACCCGCCCCAGGAGCGGGGAGCTGTTTTTT. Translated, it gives CASSTRPRSGELFF. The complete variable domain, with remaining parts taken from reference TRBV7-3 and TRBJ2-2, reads GAGVSQTPSNKVTEKGKYVELRCDPISGHTALYWYRQSLGQGPEFLIYFQGTGAADDSGLPNDRFFAVRPEGSVSTLKIQRTERGDSAVYLCASSTRPRSGELFFGEGSRLTVL.

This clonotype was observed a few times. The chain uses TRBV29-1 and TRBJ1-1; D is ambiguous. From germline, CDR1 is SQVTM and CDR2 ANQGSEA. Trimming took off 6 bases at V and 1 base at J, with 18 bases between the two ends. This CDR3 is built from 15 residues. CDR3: CSVLLARERNTEAFF. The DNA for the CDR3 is TGCAGCGTCCTCCTGGCGCGGGAGAGGAACACTGAAGCTTTCTTT.

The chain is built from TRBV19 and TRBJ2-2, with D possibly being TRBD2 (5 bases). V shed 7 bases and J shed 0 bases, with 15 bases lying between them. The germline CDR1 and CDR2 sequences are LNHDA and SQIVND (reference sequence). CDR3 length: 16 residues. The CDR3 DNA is TGTGCCAGTACCACCGGACCCGGGGCGAACACCGGGGAGCTGTTTTTT. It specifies CASTTGPGANTGELFF.

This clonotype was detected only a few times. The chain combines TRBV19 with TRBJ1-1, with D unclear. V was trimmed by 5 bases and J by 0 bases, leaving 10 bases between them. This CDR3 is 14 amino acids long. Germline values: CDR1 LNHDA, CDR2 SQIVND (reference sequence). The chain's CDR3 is CASSGEGMNTEAFF. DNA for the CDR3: TGTGCCAGTAGTGGGGAAGGCATGAACACTGAAGCTTTCTTT.

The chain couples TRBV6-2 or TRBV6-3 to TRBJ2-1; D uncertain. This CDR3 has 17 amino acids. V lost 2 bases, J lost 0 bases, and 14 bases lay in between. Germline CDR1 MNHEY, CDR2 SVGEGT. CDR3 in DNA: TGTGCCAGCAGTTACGCCCGTGATGCGAGCTCCTACAATGAGCAGTTCTTC. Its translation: CASSYARDASSYNEQFF.

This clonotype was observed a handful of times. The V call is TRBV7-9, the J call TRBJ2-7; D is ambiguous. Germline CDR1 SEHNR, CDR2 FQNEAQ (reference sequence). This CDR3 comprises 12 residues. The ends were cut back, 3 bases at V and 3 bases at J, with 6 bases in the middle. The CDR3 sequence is CASSLYIYEQYF. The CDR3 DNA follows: TGTGCCAGCAGCTTGTATATCTACGAGCAGTACTTC.

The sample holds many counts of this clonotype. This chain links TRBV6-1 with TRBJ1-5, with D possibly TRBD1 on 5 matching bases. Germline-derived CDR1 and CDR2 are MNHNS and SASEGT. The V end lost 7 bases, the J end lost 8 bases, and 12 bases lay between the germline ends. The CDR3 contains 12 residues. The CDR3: CASTADSKPQHF. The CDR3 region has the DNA TGTGCCAGCACCGCCGACAGCAAGCCCCAGCATTTT.